The present TCR beta chain was sequenced within a study of blood T cell repertoires in COVID-19. The wider study: Researchers got acute and convalescent COVID-19 samples from the United States, Italy and Spain. T cells, B-cell-depleted T cells, or PBMCs provided the cDNA or gDNA that served as material.

Authors' analysis steps: Amplified reference gene primers provided the basis for estimating nucleated cell counts. TCRdb's copy holds only in-frame clones and misses some; the assay was immunoSEQ multiplex PCR. That table gives V, J and clone size, and the DNA gave D and trimming. The table has fewer than 150,000 clones, approximately 85% seen once. V lost 5 bases and J lost 2; bases outside the gene matches: 2. Germline V gene sequence: CDR1 MNHEY, CDR2 SVGAGI. The CDR3 extends over 14 amino acids. Points on this clone: Other DNA sequences in this sample translate to the same CDR3.

This clonotype originated in a human donor in a cohort sampled during active COVID-19. The V call is TRBV6-5, the J call TRBJ1-2, with 10 bases identical to TRBD1. Sequencing input: peripheral blood. CDR3 nucleotide sequence: TGTGCCAGCAGTCGGGACAGGGGAAACTATGGCTACACCTTC. Translation: CASSRDRGNYGYTF.